Reported below is one T cell receptor (beta chain). The identical CDR3 is also encoded by other nucleotide sequences in the sample. The sample belongs to a study of shared clonotypes between healthy human individuals. Measured with immunoSEQ multiplex PCR; TCRdb has only the in-frame clones, and not every one. The sample gives about 2.1 million clones, over 85% of which show up once; around 1.7% is in the top ten. V dropped 1 base and J dropped 3; count of bases not matched to a gene: 3. The germline CDR1 and CDR2 sequences are SGHAT and FQNNGV. The CDR3 length is 14 residues. Positively selected for CCR7, the CD45RO-negative cells used as naive CD8 cells excluded terminally differentiated effector memory CD45RA+ cells.

The gene calls are TRBV11-2 and TRBJ2-7; 7 bases fit TRBD2. Sequenced: naive CD8+ T cells from PBMCs. The clonotype comes from a man aged 18 to 30 in good health. Some clones in this sample may be carry-over from other donors' samples. CDR3: CASSLGLAGYEQYF. The CDR3 DNA sequence: TGTGCCAGCAGCTTAGGACTAGCAGGCTACGAGCAGTACTTC.